The TCR beta chain under discussion was sequenced for a study of blood T cell repertoires in COVID-19. Study details: Donors in the United States, Italy and Spain gave samples during acute or convalescent COVID-19.

The CDR3 extends over 13 amino acids. Germline-derived CDR1 and CDR2 are WSHSY and SAAADI. V lost 8 bases, J lost 3 bases, and 14 bases lay in between. In the authors' workflow: Estimation of nucleated cell counts relied on the amplification of reference gene primers. This table comes from immunoSEQ multiplex PCR, and its TCRdb copy is limited to in-frame clones, with some not included. V, J and clone size were drawn from that table, and D and trimming were deduced from the DNA. The sample has 170,000 or so clones; approximately 90% are singletons. This TCR was recovered from a man aged 50-59 years with acute or convalescent COVID-19. The sequenced material came from peripheral blood. This chain links TRBV10-2 with TRBJ2-7, with a tentative D call TRBD2 (7 bases). CDR3 nucleotide sequence: TGCGCCAGCGGGGGGGGCACCAACTACGAGCAGTACTTC. Residues: CASGGGTNYEQYF.